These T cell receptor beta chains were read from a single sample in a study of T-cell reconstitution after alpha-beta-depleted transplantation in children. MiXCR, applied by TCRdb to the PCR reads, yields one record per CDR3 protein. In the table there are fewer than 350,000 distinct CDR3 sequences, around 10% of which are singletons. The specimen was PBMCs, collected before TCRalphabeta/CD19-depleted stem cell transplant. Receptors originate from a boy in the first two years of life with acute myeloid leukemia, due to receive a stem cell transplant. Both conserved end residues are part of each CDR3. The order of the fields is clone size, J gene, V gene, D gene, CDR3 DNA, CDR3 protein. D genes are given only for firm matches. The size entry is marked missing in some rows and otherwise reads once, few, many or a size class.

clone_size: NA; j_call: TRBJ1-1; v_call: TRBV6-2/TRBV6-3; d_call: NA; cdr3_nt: TGTGCCAGCAGTTACGCCGGAAAAGAAGCTGAAGCTTTCTTT; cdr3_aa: CASSYAGKEAEAFF
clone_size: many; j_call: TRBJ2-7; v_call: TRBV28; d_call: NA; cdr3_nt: TGTGCCAGCAGTGAGGGTACAGGCGAGCAGTACTTC; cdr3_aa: CASSEGTGEQYF
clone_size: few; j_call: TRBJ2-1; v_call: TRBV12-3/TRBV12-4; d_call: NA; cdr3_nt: TGTGCCAGCAGTCAAGGGCCGAGCTCCTACAATGAGCAGTTCTTC; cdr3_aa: CASSQGPSSYNEQFF
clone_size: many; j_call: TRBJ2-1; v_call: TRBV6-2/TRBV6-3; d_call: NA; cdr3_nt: TGTGCCAGCAGTTACTGGACGGGAAAGGGGAATGAGCAGTTCTTC; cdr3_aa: CASSYWTGKGNEQFF
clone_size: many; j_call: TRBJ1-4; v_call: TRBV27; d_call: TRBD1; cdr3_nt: TGTGCCAGCAGTTTATCGTTTTGGGACAGGGACGAAAAACTGTTTTTT; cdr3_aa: CASSLSFWDRDEKLFF
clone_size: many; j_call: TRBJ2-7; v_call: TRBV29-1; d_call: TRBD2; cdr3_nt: TGCAGCGTTGGGAAGGACGGGACTAGCGGGAGCCGGCTCTACTTC; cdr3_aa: CSVGKDGTSGSRLYF
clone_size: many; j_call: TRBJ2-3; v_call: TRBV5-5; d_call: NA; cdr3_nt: TGTGCCAGCAGCTTGTTACAGGCGTCGAGCACAGATACGCAGTATTTT; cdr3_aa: CASSLLQASSTDTQYF
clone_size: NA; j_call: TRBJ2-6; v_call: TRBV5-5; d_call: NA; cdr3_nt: TGTGCCAGCAGCTTAATCAGAGCCTCTGGGGCCAACGTCCTGACTTTC; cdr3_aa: CASSLIRASGANVLTF
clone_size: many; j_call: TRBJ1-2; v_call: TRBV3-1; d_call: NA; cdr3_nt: TGTGCCAGCAGCCAAGATTGGGGGACTTACTATGGCTACACCTTC; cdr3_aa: CASSQDWGTYYGYTF
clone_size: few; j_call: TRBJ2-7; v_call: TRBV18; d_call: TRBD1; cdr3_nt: TGTGCCAGCTCACCACCGCCGGGACAGGGGGCCTACGAGCAGTACTTC; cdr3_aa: CASSPPPGQGAYEQYF
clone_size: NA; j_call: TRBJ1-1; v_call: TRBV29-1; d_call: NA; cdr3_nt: TGCAGCGTCCCCTCAGTGGAGGCGAGGAACACTGAAGCTTTCTTT; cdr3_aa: CSVPSVEARNTEAFF
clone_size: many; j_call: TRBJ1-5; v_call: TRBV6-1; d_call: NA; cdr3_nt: TGTGCCAGCACCCGGGGGGCGCATCAGCCCCAGCATTTT; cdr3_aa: CASTRGAHQPQHF
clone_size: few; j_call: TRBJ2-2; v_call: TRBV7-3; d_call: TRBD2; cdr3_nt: TGTGCCAGCAGCTTGTACCTAGCGGCGAACACCGGGGAGCTGTTTTTT; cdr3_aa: CASSLYLAANTGELFF
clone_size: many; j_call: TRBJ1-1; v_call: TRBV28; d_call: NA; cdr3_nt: TGTGCCAGCAGTTTACCGGGGGCGCCGGGCACTGAAGCTTTCTTT; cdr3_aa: CASSLPGAPGTEAFF
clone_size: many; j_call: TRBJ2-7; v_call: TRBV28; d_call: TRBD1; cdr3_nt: TGTGCCAGCAGGAAGGACAGGGGGAATTACGAGCAGTACTTC; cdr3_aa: CASRKDRGNYEQYF
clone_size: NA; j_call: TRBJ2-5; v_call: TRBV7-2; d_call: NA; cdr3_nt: TGTGCCAGCAGCTTAGCACCTTACCAAGAGACCCAGTACTTC; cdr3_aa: CASSLAPYQETQYF
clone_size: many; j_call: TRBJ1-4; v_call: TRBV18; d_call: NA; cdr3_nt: TGTGCCAGCTCACCGAGGGGTCCGACCACAACTAATGAAAAACTGTTTTTT; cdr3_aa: CASSPRGPTTTNEKLFF
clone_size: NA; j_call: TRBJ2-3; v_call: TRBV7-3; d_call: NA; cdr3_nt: TGTGCCAGCAGCTTTGAGGGCTGGGATACGCAGTATTTT; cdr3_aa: CASSFEGWDTQYF
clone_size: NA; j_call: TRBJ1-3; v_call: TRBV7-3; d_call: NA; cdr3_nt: TGTGCCAGCGGGGGGGTTGGAAACACCATATATTTT; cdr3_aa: CASGGVGNTIYF
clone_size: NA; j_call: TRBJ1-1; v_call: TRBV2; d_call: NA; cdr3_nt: TGTGCCAGCAGTGACTGGCTCACTGAGGGGATGAACACTGAAGCTTTCTTT; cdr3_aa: CASSDWLTEGMNTEAFF
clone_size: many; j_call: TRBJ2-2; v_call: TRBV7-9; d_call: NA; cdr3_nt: TGTGCCAGCAGCTTATACCGACAGAACACCGGGGAGCTGTTTTTT; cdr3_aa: CASSLYRQNTGELFF
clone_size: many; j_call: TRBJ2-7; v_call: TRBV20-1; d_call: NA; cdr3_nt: TGCAGTGCTAGCCCAACAGGCTCCTACGAGCAGTACTTC; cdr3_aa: CSASPTGSYEQYF
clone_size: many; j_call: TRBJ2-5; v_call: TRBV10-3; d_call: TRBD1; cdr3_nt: TGTGCCATCAGTCTCGACAGGGATGAAGAGACCCAGTACTTC; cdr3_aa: CAISLDRDEETQYF
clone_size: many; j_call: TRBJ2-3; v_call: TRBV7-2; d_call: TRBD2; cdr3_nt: TGTGCCAGCAGCCCCCTAGCGGGGGCCTTGCCAGATACGCAGTATTTT; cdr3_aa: CASSPLAGALPDTQYF
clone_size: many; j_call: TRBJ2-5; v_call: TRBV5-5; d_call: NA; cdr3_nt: TGTGCCAGCAGCTTGGGCCAGTACCAAGAGACCCAGTACTTC; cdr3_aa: CASSLGQYQETQYF
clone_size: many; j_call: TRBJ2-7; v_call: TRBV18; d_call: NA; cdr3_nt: TGTGCCAGCTCACCACCCGGTCATTACGAGCAGTACTTC; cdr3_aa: CASSPPGHYEQYF
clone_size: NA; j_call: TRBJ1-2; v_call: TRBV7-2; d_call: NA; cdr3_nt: TGTGCCAGCAGCTTAGCGTGGACAAACGACTATGGCTACACCTTC; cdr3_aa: CASSLAWTNDYGYTF
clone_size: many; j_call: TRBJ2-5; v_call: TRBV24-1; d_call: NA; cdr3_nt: TGTGCCACCAGTGATTTACCAGGGTCGACCCAGTACTTC; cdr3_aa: CATSDLPGSTQYF
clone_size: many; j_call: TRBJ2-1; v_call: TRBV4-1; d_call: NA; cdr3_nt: TGCGCCAGCAGCCAGTGGACGGACTACAATGAGCAGTTCTTC; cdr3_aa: CASSQWTDYNEQFF
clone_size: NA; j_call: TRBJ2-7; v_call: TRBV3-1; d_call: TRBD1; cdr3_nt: TGTGCCAGCAGCCAACCAAGACAGGGCCCCTTTTCCTACGAGCAGTACTTC; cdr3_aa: CASSQPRQGPFSYEQYF
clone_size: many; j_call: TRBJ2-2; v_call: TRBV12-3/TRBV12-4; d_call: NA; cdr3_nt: TGTGCCAGCAGCATCCCGGGACAGAACACCGGGGAGCTGTTTTTT; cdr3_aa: CASSIPGQNTGELFF
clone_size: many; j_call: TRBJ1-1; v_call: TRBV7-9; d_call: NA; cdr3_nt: TGTGCCAGCAGCTTTAGGCTCCGGGGTACCACTGAAGCTTTCTTT; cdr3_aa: CASSFRLRGTTEAFF
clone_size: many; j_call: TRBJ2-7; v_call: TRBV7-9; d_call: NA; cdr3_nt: TGTGCCAGCAGCTTGGGCAGATCGTTGGCCCACGAGCAGTACTTC; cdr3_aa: CASSLGRSLAHEQYF
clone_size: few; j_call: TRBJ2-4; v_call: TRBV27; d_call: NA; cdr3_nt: TGTGCCAGCAGTCCCGGGCGTCTAACCAAAAACATTCAGTACTTC; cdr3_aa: CASSPGRLTKNIQYF
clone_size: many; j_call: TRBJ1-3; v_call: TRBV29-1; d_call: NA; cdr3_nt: TGCAGCGCCAACACGAGGGAAAACACCATATATTTT; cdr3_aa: CSANTRENTIYF
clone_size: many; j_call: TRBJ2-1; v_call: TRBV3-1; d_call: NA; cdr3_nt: TGTGCCAGCAGCCGGTTTGGCAATGAGCAGTTCTTC; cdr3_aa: CASSRFGNEQFF
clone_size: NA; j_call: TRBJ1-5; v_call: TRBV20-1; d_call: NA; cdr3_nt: TGCAGTGCTAAAAAACAGGGCCTTAATCAGCCCCAGCATTTT; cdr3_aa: CSAKKQGLNQPQHF
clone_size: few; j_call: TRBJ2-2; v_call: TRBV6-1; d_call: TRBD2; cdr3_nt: TGTGCCAGCAGACATAGGACTAGCGGGAGAAACGAGGAGCTGTTTTTT; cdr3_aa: CASRHRTSGRNEELFF
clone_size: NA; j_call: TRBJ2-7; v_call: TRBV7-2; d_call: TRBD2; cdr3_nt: TGTGCCAGCAGCCCGTTGACTAGCGGAGCCTACGAGCAGTACTTC; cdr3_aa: CASSPLTSGAYEQYF
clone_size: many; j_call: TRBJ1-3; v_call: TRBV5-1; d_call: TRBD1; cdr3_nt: TGCGCCAGCAGCTTGTCGACAGGGGGCCCCATCCACTCTGGAAACACCATATATTTT; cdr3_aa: CASSLSTGGPIHSGNTIYF
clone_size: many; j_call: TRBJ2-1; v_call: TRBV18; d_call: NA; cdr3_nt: TGTGCCAGCTCACAAGCCCGGAACCCCTACAATGAGCAGTTCTTC; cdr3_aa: CASSQARNPYNEQFF
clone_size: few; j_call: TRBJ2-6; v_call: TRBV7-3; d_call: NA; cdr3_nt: TGTGCCAGCAGCCCGTCTACAGTATCTGGGGCCAACGTCCTGACTTTC; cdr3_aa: CASSPSTVSGANVLTF
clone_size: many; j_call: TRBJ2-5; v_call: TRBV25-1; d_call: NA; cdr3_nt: TGTGCCAGCAGTGAATATGGCAGGTACCAAGAGACCCAGTACTTC; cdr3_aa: CASSEYGRYQETQYF
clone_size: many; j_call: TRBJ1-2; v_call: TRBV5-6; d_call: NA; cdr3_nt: TGTGCCAGCAGCTCAGTTTTTAACTATGGCTACACCTTC; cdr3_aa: CASSSVFNYGYTF
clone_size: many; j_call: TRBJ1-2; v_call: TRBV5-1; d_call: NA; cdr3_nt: TGCGCCAGCAGCTTGGGAGGGGCGTATGGCTACACCTTC; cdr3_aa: CASSLGGAYGYTF
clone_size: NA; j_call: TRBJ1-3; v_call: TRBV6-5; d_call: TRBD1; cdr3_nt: TGTGCCAGCAGTTACTCCATGGACAGGGAGGACACCATATATTTT; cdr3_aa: CASSYSMDREDTIYF
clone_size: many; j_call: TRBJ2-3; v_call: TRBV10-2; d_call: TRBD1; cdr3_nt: TGCGCCAGCGACAGGGGGTCTAGCACAGATACGCAGTATTTT; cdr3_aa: CASDRGSSTDTQYF
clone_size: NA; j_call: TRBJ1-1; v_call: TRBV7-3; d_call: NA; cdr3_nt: TGTGCCAGCAGCCGGAATGCGAAGGAAGCTGAAGCTTTCTTT; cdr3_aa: CASSRNAKEAEAFF
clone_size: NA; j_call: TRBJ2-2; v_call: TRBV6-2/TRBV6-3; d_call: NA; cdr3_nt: TGTGCCAGCAGTTACTCCGGAGGTCCCACCGGGGAGCTGTTTTTT; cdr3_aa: CASSYSGGPTGELFF
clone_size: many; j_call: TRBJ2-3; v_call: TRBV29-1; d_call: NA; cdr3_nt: TGCAGCGTTGACGACTCAGGGGATACGCAGTATTTT; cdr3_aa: CSVDDSGDTQYF
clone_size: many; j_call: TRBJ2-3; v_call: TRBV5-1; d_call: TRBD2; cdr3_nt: TGCGCCAGCAGCCTACAGCGGGGGGGCACAGATACGCAGTATTTT; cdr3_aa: CASSLQRGGTDTQYF
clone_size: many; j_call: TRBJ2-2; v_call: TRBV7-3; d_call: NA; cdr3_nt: TGTGCCAGCAGCTCTGTGGGGGACACCGGGGAGCTGTTTTTT; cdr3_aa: CASSSVGDTGELFF
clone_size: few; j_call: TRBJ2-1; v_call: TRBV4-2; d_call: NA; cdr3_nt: TGTGCCAGCAGCCAAGATAAGTTCGGGACCCGAGGGAATGAGCAGTTCTTC; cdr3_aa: CASSQDKFGTRGNEQFF
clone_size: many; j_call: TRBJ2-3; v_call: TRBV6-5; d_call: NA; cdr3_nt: TGTGCCAGCAGTTACGCGGGGGCTCGCGGTACGCAGTATTTT; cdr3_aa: CASSYAGARGTQYF
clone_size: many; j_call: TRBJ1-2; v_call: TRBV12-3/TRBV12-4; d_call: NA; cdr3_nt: TGTGCCAGCAGTTTTGGCTCTACCTATGGCTACACCTTC; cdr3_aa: CASSFGSTYGYTF